Included here is one T cell receptor (beta chain) sequence, with context. The data originate from a study of T-cell memory formation after mild COVID-19. Germline CDR1 is SNHLY and CDR2 is FYNNEI. V shed 7 bases and J shed 8 bases, with 17 bases lying between them. There are 14 residues in the CDR3. Amplification by 5'RACE using constant-segment primers produced TCR alpha and TCR beta cDNA libraries that carried sample barcodes and UMIs. TCRdb passed the 5' RACE reads through MiXCR, listing each CDR3 protein once. The sample includes about 470,000 distinct CDR3 sequences, roughly 18% of them seen just once.

This receptor was identified in an adult woman who had mild COVID-19 (a few samples of this study predate the infection). Cell type and time point are not known. The rearrangement links TRBV2 to TRBJ1-4; tentatively, D is TRBD1 (6 bases). The sequenced sample was PBMCs or a T cell subset sorted from them (not recorded which). The CDR3 sequence: CASIQQGRNEKLFF. DNA for the CDR3: TGTGCCAGCATCCAACAGGGTCGAAACGAAAAACTGTTTTTT.